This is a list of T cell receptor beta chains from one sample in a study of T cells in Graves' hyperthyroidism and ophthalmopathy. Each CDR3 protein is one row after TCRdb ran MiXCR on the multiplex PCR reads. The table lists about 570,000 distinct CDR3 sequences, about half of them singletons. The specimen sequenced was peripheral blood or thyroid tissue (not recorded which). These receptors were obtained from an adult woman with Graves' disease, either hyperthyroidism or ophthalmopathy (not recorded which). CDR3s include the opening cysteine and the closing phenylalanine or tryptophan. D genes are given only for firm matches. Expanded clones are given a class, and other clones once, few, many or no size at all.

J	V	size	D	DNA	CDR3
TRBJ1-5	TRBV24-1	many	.	TGTGCCACCAGTGATTTTCAGGGACAGCCCCAGCATTTT	CATSDFQGQPQHF
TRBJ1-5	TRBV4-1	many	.	TGCGCCAGCAGCCAAGATGTGGGTACCGGGTGGGCAGCGCATTTT	CASSQDVGTGWAAHF
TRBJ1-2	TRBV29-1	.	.	TGCAGCGTTACGGGGGCAGGGAGAGTAAGGGGCTACACCTTC	CSVTGAGRVRGYTF
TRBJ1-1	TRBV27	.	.	TGTGCCAGCAGTCCCTGGGGACGGCCTAACACTGAAGCTTTCTTT	CASSPWGRPNTEAFF
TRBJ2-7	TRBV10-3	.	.	TGTGCCATCCAAGGACAGTTATACGAGCAGTGCTTC	CAIQGQLYEQCF
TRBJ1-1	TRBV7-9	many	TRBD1	TGTGCCAGCAGCTTTCTTGGGGACAGACTTAAGAACACTGAAGCTTTCTTT	CASSFLGDRLKNTEAFF
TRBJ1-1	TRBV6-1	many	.	TGTGCCAGCAGTGAACGGGGAGGGGATTGGCTGAACACTGAAGCTTTCTTT	CASSERGGDWLNTEAFF
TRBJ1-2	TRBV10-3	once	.	TGTGCCATCAGTGAGCTGGGAAGCCCAAACTATGGCTACACCTTC	CAISELGSPNYGYTF
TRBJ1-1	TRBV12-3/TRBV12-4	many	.	TGTGCCAGCAGGACCCCAGAGAACACTGAAGCTTTCTTT	CASRTPENTEAFF
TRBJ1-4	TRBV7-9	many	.	TGTGCCAGCAGCTTACTTCCTGAAAAACTGTTTTTT	CASSLLPEKLFF
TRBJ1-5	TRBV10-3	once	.	TGTGCCATCAGTTTATATTTTTTGGGTCAGCCCCAGCATTTT	CAISLYFLGQPQHF
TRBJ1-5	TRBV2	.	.	TGTGCCAGCAGTGGGGCCAGGGATAGCAATCAGCCCCAGCATTTT	CASSGARDSNQPQHF
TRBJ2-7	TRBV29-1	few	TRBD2	TGCAGCGCCCGAAGGGCTAGCGGTCACGAGCAGTACTTC	CSARRASGHEQYF
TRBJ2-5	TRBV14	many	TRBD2	TGTGCCAGCAGCCGAGGACTAGCTGAGACCCAGTACTTC	CASSRGLAETQYF
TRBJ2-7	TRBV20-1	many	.	TGCAGTGCAGTAGGTGGCTCCCTCTACTACGAGCAGTACTTC	CSAVGGSLYYEQYF
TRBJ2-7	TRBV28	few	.	TGTGCCAGCTCGTCGGACAGCCTTTCCTACGAGCAGTACTTC	CASSSDSLSYEQYF
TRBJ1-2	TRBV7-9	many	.	TGTGCCAGCAGCTACGGCAAGGACCATGGCTACACCTTC	CASSYGKDHGYTF
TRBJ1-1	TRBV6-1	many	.	TGTGCCAGTGCGGCAGACTACATGAACACTGAAGCTTTCTTT	CASAADYMNTEAFF
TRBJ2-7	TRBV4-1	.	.	TGCGCCAGCAGCCATCCCGGGGGCCACTACGAGCAGTACTTC	CASSHPGGHYEQYF
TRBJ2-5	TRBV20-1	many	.	TGCAGTGCTACGGGACGCAACCAAGAGACCCAGTACTTC	CSATGRNQETQYF
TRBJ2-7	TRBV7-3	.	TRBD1	TGCGCCAGCAGCTTGGGGACAGGGCTTACCTACGAGCAGTACTTC	CASSLGTGLTYEQYF
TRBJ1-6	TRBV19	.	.	TGTGCCAGTAGTCTGCGGCCGCAATCACCCCTCCACTTT	CASSLRPQSPLHF
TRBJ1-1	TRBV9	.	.	TGTGCCAGCAGCGTTTCGGCGGGGTCTCCGGCTTTCTTT	CASSVSAGSPAFF
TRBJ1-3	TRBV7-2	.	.	TGTGCCAGCAGCTTAGGGGCAGGGTTATCTGGAAACACCATATATTTT	CASSLGAGLSGNTIYF
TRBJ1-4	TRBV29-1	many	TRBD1	TGCAGCGTCTACCGGACAGGGAATGAAAAACTGTTTTTT	CSVYRTGNEKLFF
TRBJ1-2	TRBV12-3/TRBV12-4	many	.	TGTGCCAGCAGCCTGAACCAGGGTGCGGATGGCTACACCTTC	CASSLNQGADGYTF
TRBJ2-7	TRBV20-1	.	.	TGCAGTGCTAGAGATCGTCACAGGGTACACTACGAGCAGTACTTC	CSARDRHRVHYEQYF
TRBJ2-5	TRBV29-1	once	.	TGCAGCATCAGGGGACAAGAGACCCAGTACTTC	CSIRGQETQYF
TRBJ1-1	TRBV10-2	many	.	TGCGCCACCCGGGGGAACACTGAAGCTTTCTTT	CATRGNTEAFF
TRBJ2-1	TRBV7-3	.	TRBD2	TGTGCCAGCAGCTTAAATTTAGCGGGAGGTCATGAGCAGTTCTTC	CASSLNLAGGHEQFF
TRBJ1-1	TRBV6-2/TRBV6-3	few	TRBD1	TGTGCCAGCAGTTTAGCAACGCCCCGGGACAGCGAAGCTTTCTTT	CASSLATPRDSEAFF
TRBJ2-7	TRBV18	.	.	TGTGCCAGCTCACCGTCTCGCCACGAGCAGTACTTC	CASSPSRHEQYF
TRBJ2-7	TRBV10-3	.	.	TGTGCCATCAGTGAGTCCACCCTCGCAGTCTCCTACGAGCAGTACTTC	CAISESTLAVSYEQYF
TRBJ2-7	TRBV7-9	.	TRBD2	TGTGCCAGCAATACAGGCCTCCGGGGGGACGAGCAGTACTTC	CASNTGLRGDEQYF
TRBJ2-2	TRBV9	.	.	TGTGCCAGCAGCGGATCCCGGGACGGGTCCTACGAGCTGTTTTTT	CASSGSRDGSYELFF
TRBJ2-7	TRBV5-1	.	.	TGCGCCAGCAGCCCCGAAGACAGTAGATCCTACGAGCAGTACTTC	CASSPEDSRSYEQYF
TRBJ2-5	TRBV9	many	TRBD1	TGTGCCAGCAGCGTAGTTCCTCGGCAGGGGGTGGAGACCCAGTACTTC	CASSVVPRQGVETQYF
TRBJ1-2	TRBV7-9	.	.	TGTGCCAGCAGCTTTGGGGGGGCTCGACTTGGCTACACCTTC	CASSFGGARLGYTF
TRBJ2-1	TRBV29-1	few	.	TGCAGCGTTGAATCGAGGGCCTTAGGGGAATATAATGCTGAGCAGTTCTTC	CSVESRALGEYNAEQFF
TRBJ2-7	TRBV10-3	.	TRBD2	TGTGCCACCGGACTAGCGGGAGCTAACGGGCAGTACTTC	CATGLAGANGQYF
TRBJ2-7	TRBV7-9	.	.	TGTGCCAGCAGTTTACCGCCAGCCTACTACGAGCAGTACTTC	CASSLPPAYYEQYF
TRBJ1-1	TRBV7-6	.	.	TGTGCCAGCAGCTTATCCGCGGGGGTTCGGGCACAGGCTTTCTTT	CASSLSAGVRAQAFF
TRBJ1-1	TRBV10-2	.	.	TGCGCCAGCAGTAGGAGTACTGAAGCTTTCTTT	CASSRSTEAFF
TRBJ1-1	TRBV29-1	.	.	TGCAGCGTTGAACGGGGCGGGTATGAAGCTTTCTTT	CSVERGGYEAFF
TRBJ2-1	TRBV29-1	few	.	TGCAGCTACGGGGGGCTTTCCTACAATGAGCAGTTCTTC	CSYGGLSYNEQFF
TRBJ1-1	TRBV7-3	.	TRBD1	TGTGCCAGCAGCTCCCGACAGGGCAGCACTGAAGCTTTCTTT	CASSSRQGSTEAFF
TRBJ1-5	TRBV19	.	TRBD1	TGTGCCAGTAAGGCCGGCAGGGGGGGCCAGCCCCAGCATTTT	CASKAGRGGQPQHF
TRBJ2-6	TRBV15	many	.	TGTGCCACCAGCTTTGTAAGCGGGGCCAACGTCCTGACTTTC	CATSFVSGANVLTF
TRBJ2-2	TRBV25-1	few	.	TGTGCCAGCAACCGAAACACCGGGGAGCTGTTTTTT	CASNRNTGELFF
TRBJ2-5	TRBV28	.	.	TGTGCCAGCAGTTTAAACGGCAGGCTCCAAGAGACCCAGTACTTC	CASSLNGRLQETQYF
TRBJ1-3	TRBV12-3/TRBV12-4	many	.	TGTGCCAGCAGTCCGGACAGCTCTGGAAACACCATATATTTT	CASSPDSSGNTIYF